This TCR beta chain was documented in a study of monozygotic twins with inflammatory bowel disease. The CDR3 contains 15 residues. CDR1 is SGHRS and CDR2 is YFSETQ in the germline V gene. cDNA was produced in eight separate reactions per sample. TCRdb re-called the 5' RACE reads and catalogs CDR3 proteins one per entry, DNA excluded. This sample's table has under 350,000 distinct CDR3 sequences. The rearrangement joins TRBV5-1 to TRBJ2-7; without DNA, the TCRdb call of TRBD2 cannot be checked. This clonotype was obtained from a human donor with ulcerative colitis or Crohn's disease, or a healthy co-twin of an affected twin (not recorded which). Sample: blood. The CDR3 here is CASSPGGPMSDEQYF.